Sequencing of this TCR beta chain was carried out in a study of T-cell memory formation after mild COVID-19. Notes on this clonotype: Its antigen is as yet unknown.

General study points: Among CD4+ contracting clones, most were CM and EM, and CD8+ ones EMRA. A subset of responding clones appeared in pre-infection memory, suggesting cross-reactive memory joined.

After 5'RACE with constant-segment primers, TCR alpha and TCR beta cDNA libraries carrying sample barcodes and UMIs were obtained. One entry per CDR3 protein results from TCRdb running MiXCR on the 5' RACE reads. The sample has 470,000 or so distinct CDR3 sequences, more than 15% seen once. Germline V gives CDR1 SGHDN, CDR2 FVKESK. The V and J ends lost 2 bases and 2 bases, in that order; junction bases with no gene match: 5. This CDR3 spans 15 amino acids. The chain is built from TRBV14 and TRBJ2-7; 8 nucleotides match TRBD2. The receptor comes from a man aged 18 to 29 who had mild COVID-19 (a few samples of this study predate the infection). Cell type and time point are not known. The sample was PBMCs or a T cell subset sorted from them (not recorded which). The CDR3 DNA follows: TGTGCCAGCAGCCAACCCGGGGGGGACCCCTACGAGCAGTACGTC. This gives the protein CASSQPGGDPYEQYV.